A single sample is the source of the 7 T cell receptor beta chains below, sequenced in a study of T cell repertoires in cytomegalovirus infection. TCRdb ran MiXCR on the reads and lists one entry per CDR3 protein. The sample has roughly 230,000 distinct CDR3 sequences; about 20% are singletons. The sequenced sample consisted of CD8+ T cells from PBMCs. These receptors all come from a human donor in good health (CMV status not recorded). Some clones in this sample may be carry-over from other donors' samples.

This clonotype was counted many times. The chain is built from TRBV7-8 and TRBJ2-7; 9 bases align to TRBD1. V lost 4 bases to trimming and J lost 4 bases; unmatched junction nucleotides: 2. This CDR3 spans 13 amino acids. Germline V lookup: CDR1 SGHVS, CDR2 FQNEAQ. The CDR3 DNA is TGTGCCAGCAGCTCCGGGACAGGGTACGAGCAGTACTTC. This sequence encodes CASSSGTGYEQYF.

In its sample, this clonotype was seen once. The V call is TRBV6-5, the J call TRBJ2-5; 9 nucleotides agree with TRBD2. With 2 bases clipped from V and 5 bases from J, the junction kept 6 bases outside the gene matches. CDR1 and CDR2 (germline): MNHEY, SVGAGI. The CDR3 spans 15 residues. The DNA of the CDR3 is TGTGCCAGCAGTTACATGGCTAGCGGGGCCGAGACCCAGTACTTC. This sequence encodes CASSYMASGAETQYF.

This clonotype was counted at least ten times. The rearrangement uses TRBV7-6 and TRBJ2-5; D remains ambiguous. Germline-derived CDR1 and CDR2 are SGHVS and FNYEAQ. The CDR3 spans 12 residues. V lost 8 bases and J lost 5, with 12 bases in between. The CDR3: CASGKDGETQYF. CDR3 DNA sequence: TGTGCCAGCGGGAAAGACGGGGAGACCCAGTACTTC.

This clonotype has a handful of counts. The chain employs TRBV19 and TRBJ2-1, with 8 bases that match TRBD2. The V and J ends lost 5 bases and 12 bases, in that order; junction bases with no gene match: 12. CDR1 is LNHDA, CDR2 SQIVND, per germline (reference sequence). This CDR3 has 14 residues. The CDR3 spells CASSYSGVGGGQFF. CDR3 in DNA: TGTGCCAGTAGTTATAGCGGGGTTGGAGGGGGGCAGTTCTTC.

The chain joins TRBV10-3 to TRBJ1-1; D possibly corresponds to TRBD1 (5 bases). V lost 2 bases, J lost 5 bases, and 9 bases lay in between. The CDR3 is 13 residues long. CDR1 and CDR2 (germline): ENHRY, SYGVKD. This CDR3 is CAISEEGWTEAFF. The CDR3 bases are TGTGCCATCAGTGAGGAGGGGTGGACTGAAGCTTTCTTT.

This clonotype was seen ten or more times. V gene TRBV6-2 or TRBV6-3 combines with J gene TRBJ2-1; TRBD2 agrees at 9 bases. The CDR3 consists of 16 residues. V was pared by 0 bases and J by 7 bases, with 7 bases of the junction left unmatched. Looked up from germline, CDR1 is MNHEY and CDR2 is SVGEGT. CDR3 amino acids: CASSYSPAGGGNEQFF. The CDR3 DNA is TGTGCCAGCAGTTACTCTCCAGCGGGGGGTGGAAATGAGCAGTTCTTC.

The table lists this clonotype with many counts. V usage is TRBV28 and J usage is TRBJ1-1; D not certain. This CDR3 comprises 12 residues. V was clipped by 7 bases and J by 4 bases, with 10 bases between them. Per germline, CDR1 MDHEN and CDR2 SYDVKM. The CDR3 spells CASMYTVTEAFF. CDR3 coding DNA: TGTGCCAGCATGTATACCGTCACTGAAGCTTTCTTT.